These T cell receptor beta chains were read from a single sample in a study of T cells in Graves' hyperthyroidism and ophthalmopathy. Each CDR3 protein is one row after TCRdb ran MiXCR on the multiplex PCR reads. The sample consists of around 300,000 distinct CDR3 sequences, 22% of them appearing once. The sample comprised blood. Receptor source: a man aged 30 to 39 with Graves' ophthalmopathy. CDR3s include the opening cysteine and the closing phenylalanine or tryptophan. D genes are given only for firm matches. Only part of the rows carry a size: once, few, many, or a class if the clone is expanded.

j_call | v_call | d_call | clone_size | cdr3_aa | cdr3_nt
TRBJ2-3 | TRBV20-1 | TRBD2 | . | CSATRLAGGTDTQYF | TGCAGTGCAACCCGACTAGCGGGAGGCACAGATACGCAGTATTTT
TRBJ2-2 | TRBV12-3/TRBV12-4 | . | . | CASRGLRGDTGELVF | TGTGCCAGCAGGGGGTTGAGGGGGGACACCGGGGAGCTGGTTTTT
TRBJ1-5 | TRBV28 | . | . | CASTFNPGPNQPQHF | TGTGCCAGCACTTTTAATCCAGGGCCTAATCAGCCCCAGCATTTT
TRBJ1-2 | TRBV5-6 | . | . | CASSRRTPEGYGYTF | TGTGCCAGCAGCCGACGGACACCGGAGGGCTATGGCTACACCTTC
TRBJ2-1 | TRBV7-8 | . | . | CASSISGLGKQFF | TGTGCCAGCAGCATCAGCGGATTGGGGAAGCAGTTCTTC
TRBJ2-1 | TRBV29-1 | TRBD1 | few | CSVRTGRYNEQFF | TGCAGCGTTAGGACAGGGCGCTACAATGAGCAGTTCTTC
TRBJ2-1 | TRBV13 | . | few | CASSPQEINEQFF | TGTGCCAGCAGCCCGCAGGAAATCAATGAGCAGTTCTTC
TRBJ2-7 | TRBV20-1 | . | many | CSGEGENYEQYF | TGCAGTGGGGAGGGGGAAAACTACGAGCAGTACTTC
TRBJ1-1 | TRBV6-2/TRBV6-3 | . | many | CASSYLRVERGEAFF | TGTGCCAGCAGTTACTTGAGGGTTGAGCGTGGTGAAGCTTTCTTT
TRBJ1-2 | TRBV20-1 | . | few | CSARYRDNYGYTF | TGCAGTGCTAGATACAGGGATAACTATGGCTACACCTTC
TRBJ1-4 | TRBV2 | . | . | CASSGRPTNEKLFF | TGTGCCAGCAGTGGACGGCCAACTAATGAAAAACTGTTTTTT
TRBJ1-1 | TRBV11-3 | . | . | CASSRDRKNTEAFF | TGTGCCAGCAGCCGGGACCGAAAGAACACTGAAGCTTTCTTT
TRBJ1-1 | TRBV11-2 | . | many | CASSSRDRGVGFF | TGTGCCAGCAGCTCCCGGGACCGTGGCGTAGGTTTCTTT
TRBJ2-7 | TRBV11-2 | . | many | CASSNDLWRYEQYF | TGTGCCAGCAGCAACGACCTGTGGCGCTACGAGCAGTACTTC
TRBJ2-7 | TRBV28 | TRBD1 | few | CASSLTGGGSYEQYF | TGTGCCAGCAGTTTAACAGGGGGCGGTTCCTACGAGCAGTACTTC
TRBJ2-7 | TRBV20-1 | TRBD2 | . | CSARTSGFSYEQYF | TGCAGTGCGAGGACTAGCGGCTTCTCCTACGAGCAGTACTTC
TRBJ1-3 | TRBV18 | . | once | CASSPNSPGNTIYF | TGTGCCAGCTCACCAAACAGCCCTGGAAACACCATATATTTT
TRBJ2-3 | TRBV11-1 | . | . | CASSLLPGFADTQYF | TGTGCCAGCAGCTTATTGCCGGGATTCGCAGATACGCAGTATTTT
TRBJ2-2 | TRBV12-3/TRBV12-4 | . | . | CASSSRWNTGELFF | TGTGCCAGCAGTTCCCGCTGGAACACCGGGGAGCTGTTTTTT
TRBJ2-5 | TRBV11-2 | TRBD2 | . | CASSLVSGRAEYF | TGTGCCAGCAGCTTAGTAAGCGGGAGGGCCGAGTACTTC
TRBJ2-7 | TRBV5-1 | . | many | CASSWADTSKAYEQYF | TGCGCCAGCAGCTGGGCCGACACCTCCAAAGCCTACGAGCAGTACTTC
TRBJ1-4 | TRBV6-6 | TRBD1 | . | CASSYSGQGNEKLFF | TGTGCCAGCAGTTACTCGGGACAGGGTAATGAAAAACTGTTTTTT